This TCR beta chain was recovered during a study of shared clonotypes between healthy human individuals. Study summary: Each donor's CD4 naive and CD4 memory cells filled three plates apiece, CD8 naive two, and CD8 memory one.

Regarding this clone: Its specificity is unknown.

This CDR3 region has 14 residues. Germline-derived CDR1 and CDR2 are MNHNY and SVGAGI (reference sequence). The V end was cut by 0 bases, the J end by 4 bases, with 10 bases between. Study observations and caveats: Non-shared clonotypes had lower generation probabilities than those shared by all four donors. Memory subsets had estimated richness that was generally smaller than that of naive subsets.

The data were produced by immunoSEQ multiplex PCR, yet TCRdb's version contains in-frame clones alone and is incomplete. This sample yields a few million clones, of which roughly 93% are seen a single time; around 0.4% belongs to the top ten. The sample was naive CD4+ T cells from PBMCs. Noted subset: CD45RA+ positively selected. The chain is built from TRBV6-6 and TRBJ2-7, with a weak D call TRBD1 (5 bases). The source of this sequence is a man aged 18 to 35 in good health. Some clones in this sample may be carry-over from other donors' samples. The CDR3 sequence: CASSYSGAQYEQYF. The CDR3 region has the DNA TGTGCCAGCAGTTACTCAGGGGCGCAATACGAGCAGTACTTC.